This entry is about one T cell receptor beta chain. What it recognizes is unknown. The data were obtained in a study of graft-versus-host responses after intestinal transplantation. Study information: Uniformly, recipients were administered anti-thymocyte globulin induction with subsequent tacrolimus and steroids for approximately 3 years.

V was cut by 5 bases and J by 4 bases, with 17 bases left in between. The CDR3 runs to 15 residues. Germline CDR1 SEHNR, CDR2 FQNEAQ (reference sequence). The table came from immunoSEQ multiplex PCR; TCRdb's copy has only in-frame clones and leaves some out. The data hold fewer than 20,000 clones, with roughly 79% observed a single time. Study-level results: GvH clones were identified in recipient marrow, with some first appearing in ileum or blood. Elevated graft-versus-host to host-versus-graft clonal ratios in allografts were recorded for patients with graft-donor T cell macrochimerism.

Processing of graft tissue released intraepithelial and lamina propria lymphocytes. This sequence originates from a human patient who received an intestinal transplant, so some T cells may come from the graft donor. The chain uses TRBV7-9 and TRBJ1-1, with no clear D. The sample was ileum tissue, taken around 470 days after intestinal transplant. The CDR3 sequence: CASSPPIIWGTEAFF. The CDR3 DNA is TGTGCCAGCAGCCCACCCATCATATGGGGCACTGAAGCTTTCTTT.